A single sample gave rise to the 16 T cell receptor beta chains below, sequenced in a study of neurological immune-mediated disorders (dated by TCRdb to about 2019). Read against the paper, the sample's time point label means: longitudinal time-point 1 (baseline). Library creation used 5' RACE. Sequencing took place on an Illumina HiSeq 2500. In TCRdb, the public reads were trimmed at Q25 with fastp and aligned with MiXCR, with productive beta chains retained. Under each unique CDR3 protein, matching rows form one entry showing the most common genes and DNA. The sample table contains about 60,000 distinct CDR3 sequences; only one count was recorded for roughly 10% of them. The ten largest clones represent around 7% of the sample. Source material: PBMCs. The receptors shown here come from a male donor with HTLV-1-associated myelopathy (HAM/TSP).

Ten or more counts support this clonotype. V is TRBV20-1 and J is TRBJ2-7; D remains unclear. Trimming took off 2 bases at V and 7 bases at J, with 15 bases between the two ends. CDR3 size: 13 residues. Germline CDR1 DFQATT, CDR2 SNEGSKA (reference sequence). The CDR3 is CSARQDTSREQYF. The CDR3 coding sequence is TGCAGTGCTAGACAGGATACATCTCGTGAGCAGTACTTC.

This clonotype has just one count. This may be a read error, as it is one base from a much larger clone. CDR3 amino acids: CSARDICGYTF. The CDR3 DNA reads TGCAGTGCTAGAGATATTTGTGGCTACACCTTC. The rearrangement uses TRBV20-1 and TRBJ1-2; D ambiguous. In germline, CDR1 is DFQATT, CDR2 SNEGSKA (reference sequence). The V and J ends lost 0 bases and 7 bases respectively, with 6 bases between them. The length of the CDR3 is 11 residues.

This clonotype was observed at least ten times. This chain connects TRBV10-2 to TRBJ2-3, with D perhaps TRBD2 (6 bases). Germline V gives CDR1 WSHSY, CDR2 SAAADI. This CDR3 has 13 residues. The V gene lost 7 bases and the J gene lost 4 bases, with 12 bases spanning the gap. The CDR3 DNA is TGCGCCAGCAAAAGTCCGGGGGCAGATACGCAGTATTTT. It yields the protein CASKSPGADTQYF.

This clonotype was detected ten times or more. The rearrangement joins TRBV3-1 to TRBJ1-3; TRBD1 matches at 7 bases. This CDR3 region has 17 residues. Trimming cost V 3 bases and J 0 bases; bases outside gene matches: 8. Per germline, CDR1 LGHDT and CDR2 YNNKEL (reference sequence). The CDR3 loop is CASSQMGYRGSGNTIYF. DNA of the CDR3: TGTGCCAGCAGCCAGATGGGATACAGGGGCTCTGGAAACACCATATATTTT. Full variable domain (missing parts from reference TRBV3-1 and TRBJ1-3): DTAVSQTPKYLVTQMGNDKSIKCEQNLGHDTMYWYKQDSKKFLKIMFSYNNKELIINETVPNRFSPKSPDKAHLNLHINSLELGDSAVYFCASSQMGYRGSGNTIYFGEGSWLTVV.

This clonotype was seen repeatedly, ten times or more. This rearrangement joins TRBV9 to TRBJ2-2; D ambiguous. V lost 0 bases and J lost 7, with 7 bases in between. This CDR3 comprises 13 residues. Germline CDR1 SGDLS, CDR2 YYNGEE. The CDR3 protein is CASSVVGSGELFF. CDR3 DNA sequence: TGTGCCAGCAGCGTAGTTGGCAGCGGGGAGCTGTTTTTT.

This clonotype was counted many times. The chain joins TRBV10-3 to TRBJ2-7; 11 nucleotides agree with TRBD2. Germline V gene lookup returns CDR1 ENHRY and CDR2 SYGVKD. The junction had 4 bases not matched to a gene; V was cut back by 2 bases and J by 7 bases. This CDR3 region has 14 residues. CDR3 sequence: CAISETSGGLEQYF. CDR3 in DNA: TGTGCCATCAGTGAGACTAGCGGGGGCCTGGAGCAGTACTTC.

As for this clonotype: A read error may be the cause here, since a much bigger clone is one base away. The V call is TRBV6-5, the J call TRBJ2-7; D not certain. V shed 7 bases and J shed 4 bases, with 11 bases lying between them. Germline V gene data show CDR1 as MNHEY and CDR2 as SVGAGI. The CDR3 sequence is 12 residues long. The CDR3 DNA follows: TGTGCCAGCATGGTGGCTGGGTACGAGCAGTACTTC. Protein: CASMVAGYEQYF.

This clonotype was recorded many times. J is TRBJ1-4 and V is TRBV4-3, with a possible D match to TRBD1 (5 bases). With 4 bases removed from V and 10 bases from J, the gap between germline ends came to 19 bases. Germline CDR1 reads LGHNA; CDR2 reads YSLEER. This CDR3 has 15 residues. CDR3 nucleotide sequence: TGCGCCAGCAGCCTAGGGTCCAGGGAAACCGTAAAACTGTTTTTT. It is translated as CASSLGSRETVKLFF.

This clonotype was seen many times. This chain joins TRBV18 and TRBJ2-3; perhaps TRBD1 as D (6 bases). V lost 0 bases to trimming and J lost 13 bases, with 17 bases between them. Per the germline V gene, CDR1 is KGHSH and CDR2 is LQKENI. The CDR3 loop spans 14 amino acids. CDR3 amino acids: CASSPPAMRGLEYF. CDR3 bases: TGTGCCAGCTCACCACCGGCAATGAGGGGGTTGGAGTATTTT.

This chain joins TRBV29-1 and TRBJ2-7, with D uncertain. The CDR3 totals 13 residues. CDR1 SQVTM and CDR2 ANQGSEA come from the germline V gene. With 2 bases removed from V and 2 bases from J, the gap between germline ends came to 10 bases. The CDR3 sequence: CSVEYRRPYEQYF. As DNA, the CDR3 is TGCAGCGTTGAATACCGGCGGCCCTACGAGCAGTACTTC.

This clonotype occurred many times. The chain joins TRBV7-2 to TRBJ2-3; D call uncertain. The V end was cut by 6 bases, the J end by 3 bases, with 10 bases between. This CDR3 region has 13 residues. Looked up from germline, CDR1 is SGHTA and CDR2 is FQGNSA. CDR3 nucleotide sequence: TGTGCCAGCAGTTTACTGCCTACAGATACGCAGTATTTT. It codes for CASSLLPTDTQYF.

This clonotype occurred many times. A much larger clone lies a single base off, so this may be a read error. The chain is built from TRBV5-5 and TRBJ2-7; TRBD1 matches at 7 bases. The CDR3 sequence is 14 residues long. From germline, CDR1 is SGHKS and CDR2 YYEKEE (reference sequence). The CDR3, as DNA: TGTGTCAGCAGCATCAGACAGGGAGTCTACGAGCAGTACTTC. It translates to CVSSIRQGVYEQYF.

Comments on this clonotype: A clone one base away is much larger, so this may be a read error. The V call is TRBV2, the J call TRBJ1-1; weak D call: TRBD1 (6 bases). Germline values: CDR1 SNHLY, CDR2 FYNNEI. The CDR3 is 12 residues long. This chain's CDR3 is CVSRMDSTEAFF. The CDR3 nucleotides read TGTGTCAGCAGGATGGACAGTACTGAAGCTTTCTTT.

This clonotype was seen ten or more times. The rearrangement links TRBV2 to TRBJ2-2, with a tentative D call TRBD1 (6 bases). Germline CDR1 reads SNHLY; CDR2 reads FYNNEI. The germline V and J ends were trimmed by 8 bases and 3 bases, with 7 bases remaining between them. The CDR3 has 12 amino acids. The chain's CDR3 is CASDRYTGELFF. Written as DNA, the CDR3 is TGTGCCAGCGACAGGTACACCGGGGAGCTGTTTTTT.

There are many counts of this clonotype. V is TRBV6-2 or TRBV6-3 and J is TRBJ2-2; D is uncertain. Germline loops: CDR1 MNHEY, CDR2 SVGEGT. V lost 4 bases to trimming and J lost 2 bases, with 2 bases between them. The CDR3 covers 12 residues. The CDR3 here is CASSSNTGELFF. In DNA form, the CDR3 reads TGTGCCAGCAGTTCCAACACCGGGGAGCTGTTTTTT.

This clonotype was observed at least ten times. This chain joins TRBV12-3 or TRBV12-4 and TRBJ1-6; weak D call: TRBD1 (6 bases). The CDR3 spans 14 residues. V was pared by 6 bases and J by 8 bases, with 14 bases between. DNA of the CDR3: TGTGCCAGCAGCATCTCGGGGGGCGATTCACCCCTCCACTTT. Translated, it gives CASSISGGDSPLHF.